This entry lists 32 T cell receptor beta chains sequenced from one sample in a study of shared clonotypes between healthy human individuals. Sequencing used immunoSEQ multiplex PCR; TCRdb keeps in-frame clones, though not all of them. The data hold about 2.2 million clones, with just under 95% observed a single time. CD45RO-negative cells were positively selected for CCR7, leaving out terminally differentiated effector memory CD45RA+ cells. Sequenced sample: naive CD8+ T cells from PBMCs. These receptors were taken from a man aged 18 to 29 in good health. Some clones in this sample may be carry-over from other donors' samples.

The rearrangement joins TRBV7-9 to TRBJ1-2; possible D gene TRBD1, 6 bases. The V gene lost 5 bases and the J gene lost 5 bases, with 18 bases spanning the gap. CDR1 SEHNR and CDR2 FQNEAQ come from the germline V gene (reference sequence). The CDR3 sequence is 15 residues long. The CDR3 loop reads CASSHPRAGAYGYTF. CDR3 bases: TGTGCCAGCAGCCACCCCCGCGCAGGGGCGTATGGCTACACCTTC.

The rearrangement joins TRBV11-3 to TRBJ2-1, with a weak D call TRBD2 (5 bases). Germline lookup yields CDR1 SGHNT and CDR2 YENEEA. V was shortened by 4 bases and J by 0 bases, with 10 bases between the two germline ends. This CDR3 comprises 15 residues. The CDR3 DNA follows: TGTGCCAGCAGCTCGGAGCGGCACTCCTACAATGAGCAGTTCTTC. Encoded protein: CASSSERHSYNEQFF.

The chain couples TRBV5-6 to TRBJ2-7; 8 nucleotides line up with TRBD1. Germline V gene sequence: CDR1 SGHDT, CDR2 YYEEEE. The CDR3 is made up of 14 amino acids. V dropped 3 bases and J dropped 2; count of bases not matched to a gene: 4. The CDR3 coding sequence is TGTGCCAGCAGCTGGGTGACAGGGGCCTACGAGCAGTACTTC. Its protein product is CASSWVTGAYEQYF.

The chain has TRBV7-9 and TRBJ2-7, with 9 bases matching TRBD1. The trim removed 3 bases at V and 0 bases at J, leaving 6 bases unmatched. The germline V gene encodes CDR1 SEHNR and CDR2 FQNEAQ (reference sequence). There are 16 residues in the CDR3. CDR3 residues: CASSLEQGASSYEQYF. The CDR3 nucleotides are TGTGCCAGCAGCTTGGAACAGGGGGCTAGCTCCTACGAGCAGTACTTC.

V and J are TRBV4-1 and TRBJ2-7, with D perhaps assigned TRBD1 or TRBD2 (5 bases each). CDR1 is MGHRA and CDR2 is YSYEKL in the germline V gene. V lost 0 bases and J 1 base, leaving 13 bases between the germline ends. The length of the CDR3 is 16 residues. The CDR3 protein is CASSQEDGAASYEQYF. The CDR3 bases are TGCGCCAGCAGCCAAGAAGACGGGGCCGCGTCCTACGAGCAGTACTTC.

The J gene is TRBJ1-5, the V gene TRBV28, with no clear D. From germline, CDR1 is MDHEN and CDR2 SYDVKM. V lost 4 bases, J lost 1 base, and 8 bases lay in between. CDR3 length equals 14 residues. The CDR3 nucleotides are TGTGCCAGCAGTTATCCGCGAAGCAATCAGCCCCAGCATTTT. Translating gives CASSYPRSNQPQHF.

This chain links TRBV6-1 with TRBJ2-7; TRBD1 matches at 8 bases. With 8 bases clipped from V and 7 bases from J, the junction kept 13 bases outside the gene matches. Germline values: CDR1 MNHNS, CDR2 SASEGT. The CDR3 sequence is 14 residues long. CDR3 sequence: CASEVGRGRSEQYF. CDR3 bases: TGTGCCAGCGAGGTGGGCAGGGGGCGCAGTGAGCAGTACTTC.

This sequence joins TRBV15 and TRBJ1-1, with D possibly TRBD1 on 6 matching bases. V lost 0 bases to trimming and J lost 4 bases, with 9 bases between them. This CDR3 is built from 14 residues. CDR1 and CDR2 from the germline V gene are LNHNV and YYDKDF (reference sequence). This CDR3 is CATSRERGVTEAFF. DNA for the CDR3: TGTGCCACCAGCAGAGAGAGGGGGGTCACTGAAGCTTTCTTT.

Note on this clone: This specimen includes other DNA sequences encoding the same CDR3. This chain links TRBV30 with TRBJ2-7; D is possibly TRBD2 (5 bases). CDR1 is GTSNPN, CDR2 SVGIG, per germline (reference sequence). Trimming left V 4 bases short and J 4 bases short, with 8 bases between. This CDR3 contains 11 residues. The CDR3 nucleotides are TGTGCCTGGACCGGAGGTTACGAGCAGTACTTC. Residues: CAWTGGYEQYF.

The rearrangement uses TRBV28 and TRBJ2-6, with 7 bases aligning to TRBD2. There are 17 residues in the CDR3. CDR1 is MDHEN, CDR2 SYDVKM, per germline. The trim removed 6 bases at V and 0 bases at J, leaving 8 bases unmatched. CDR3 amino acids: CASSGRESPSGANVLTF. The CDR3 region has the DNA TGTGCCAGCAGCGGGCGGGAGTCGCCCTCTGGGGCCAACGTCCTGACTTTC.

The chain employs TRBV27 and TRBJ2-3; 13 bases align to TRBD2. Germline CDR1 and CDR2: MNHEY and SMNVEV (reference sequence). The CDR3 contains 17 residues. J was trimmed by 4 bases and V by 8 bases; bases with no gene match: 12. CDR3 in amino acids: CASGLPKLAGGPDTQYF. CDR3 bases: TGTGCCAGCGGGCTCCCGAAACTAGCGGGAGGGCCAGATACGCAGTATTTT.

On this clone itself: A junction end diverges from the germline sequence, so it may reflect a read error. The rearrangement uses TRBV6-1 and TRBJ1-1, with 7 nucleotides matching TRBD1. The CDR3 has 11 residues. The germline V gene encodes CDR1 MNHNS and CDR2 SASEGT. CDR3 sequence: CASSPRQGGLF. The CDR3 coding sequence is TGTGCCAGCAGTCCCCGACAGGGCGGTCTCTTT.

This clone was picked up one time. The V and J genes are TRBV29-1 and TRBJ2-7, with TRBD2 as a possible D gene (6 bases). Trimming shortened V by 6 bases and J by 4 bases, and 19 bases separated the two germline ends. This CDR3 has 14 amino acids. CDR1 and CDR2 (germline): SQVTM, ANQGSEA. CDR3 sequence reads: CSVPDPEGRYEQYF. CDR3 in DNA: TGCAGCGTCCCAGACCCGGAGGGCCGATACGAGCAGTACTTC.

This chain joins TRBV27 and TRBJ1-4; D is undetermined. The CDR3 consists of 15 residues. V gave up 0 bases and J gave up 8 bases, with 13 bases separating them. Germline assignment: CDR1 MNHEY and CDR2 SMNVEV (reference sequence). The CDR3 here is CASSLSRRAWEKLFF. The CDR3, as DNA: TGTGCCAGCAGTTTATCGAGGCGGGCTTGGGAAAAACTGTTTTTT.

This clone was picked up one time. This chain uses TRBV4-2 with TRBJ2-7, with a weak D call TRBD1 (6 bases). Germline V gene data show CDR1 as LGHNA and CDR2 as YNFKEQ. The CDR3 spans 14 residues. Deletions cut 1 base from V and 3 bases from J, with 10 bases between. The CDR3 nucleotides read TGTGCCAGCAGCCAAGCGGACAGAGGCTACGAGCAGTACTTC. Translation gives CASSQADRGYEQYF.

About this clone: Other DNA sequences in this specimen translate into the identical CDR3. CDR3 bases: TGTGCCAGCAGCTTGGGAACAGGGGCCTACAATGAGCAGTTCTTC. It specifies CASSLGTGAYNEQFF. The J gene is TRBJ2-1, the V gene TRBV5-6; 7 positions match TRBD1. The ends lost 0 bases at V and 2 bases at J; junction bases unmatched: 2. Germline V gene sequence: CDR1 SGHDT, CDR2 YYEEEE. The CDR3 is 15 amino acids.

The rearrangement links TRBV28 to TRBJ2-7; 9 bases match TRBD2. The CDR3 has 15 amino acids. From germline, CDR1 is MDHEN and CDR2 SYDVKM. The V segment lost 5 bases and the J segment 0 bases; nucleotides outside the gene matches: 5. The DNA for the CDR3 is TGTGCCAGCAGTAAGCTAGCGGGGCACTCCTACGAGCAGTACTTC. Its translation is CASSKLAGHSYEQYF.

The V gene is TRBV13, the J gene TRBJ1-4, with TRBD1 identical over 7 bases. CDR3 length: 15 amino acids. V gave up 5 bases and J gave up 10 bases; unmatched junction bases: 13. Germline values: CDR1 PRHDT, CDR2 FYEKMQ (reference sequence). In DNA form, the CDR3 reads TGTGCCAGCAGCGCGTTGGGTGAGGGGGCAGGAAAACTGTTTTTT. Amino acid sequence: CASSALGEGAGKLFF.

The rearrangement links TRBV2 to TRBJ2-2, with 8 bases matching TRBD1. This CDR3 has 20 amino acids. V shed 8 bases and J 3 bases; nucleotides not matched to a gene: 23. The germline gives CDR1 SNHLY, CDR2 FYNNEI. As DNA, the CDR3 is TGTGCCAGCCGACTATCGCCGGGACAGGCCTATCGGAGGGACACCGGGGAGCTGTTTTTT. Translated, it gives CASRLSPGQAYRRDTGELFF. Supplemented by reference TRBV2 and TRBJ2-2, the full variable domain reads EPEVTQTPSHQVTQMGQEVILRCVPISNHLYFYWYRQILGQKVEFLVSFYNNEISEKSEIFDDQFSVERPDGSNFTLKIRSTKLEDSAMYFCASRLSPGQAYRRDTGELFFGEGSRLTVL.

This chain uses TRBV9 with TRBJ1-1; D gene ambiguous. The CDR3 spans 14 residues. Trimming took 3 bases from V and 4 from J, leaving 13 bases between them. The germline gives CDR1 SGDLS, CDR2 YYNGEE. In DNA form, the CDR3 reads TGTGCCAGCAGCGGTGGTCATAAGAGCACTGAAGCTTTCTTT. This codes for CASSGGHKSTEAFF.

V usage is TRBV30 and J usage is TRBJ1-1; no firm D call. The CDR3 sequence is 12 residues long. Germline V gene lookup returns CDR1 GTSNPN and CDR2 SVGIG (reference sequence). Trimming cost V 4 bases and J 11 bases, with 17 bases left between them. CDR3 DNA sequence: TGTGCCTGGATGGACCCAAGAATGATCGCTTTCTTT. This translates into CAWMDPRMIAFF.

V and J are TRBV7-9 and TRBJ2-7; perhaps TRBD2 as D (5 bases). Germline V gene lookup returns CDR1 SEHNR and CDR2 FQNEAQ (reference sequence). V was clipped by 5 bases and J by 4 bases, with 15 bases between them. The length of the CDR3 is 14 residues. This CDR3 is CASSPSGFGYEQYF. Here the CDR3 DNA reads TGTGCCAGCAGCCCGTCGGGGTTCGGTTACGAGCAGTACTTC.

V usage is TRBV15 and J usage is TRBJ2-1, with D uncertain. Trimming stripped 6 bases from V and 1 base from J, with 13 bases between. The germline V gene has CDR1 LNHNV and CDR2 YYDKDF (reference sequence). The CDR3 is 15 residues long. CDR3 in amino acids: CATRVTVDSYNEQFF. CDR3 nucleotides: TGTGCCACCAGGGTCACAGTCGATTCCTACAATGAGCAGTTCTTC.

V gene TRBV6-5 combines with J gene TRBJ1-2; D might be TRBD1 (6 bases). CDR3 length equals 11 residues. V lost 9 bases to trimming and J lost 8 bases, with 13 bases between them. Germline lookup yields CDR1 MNHEY and CDR2 SVGAGI. CDR3 amino acids: CASQGTKGYTF. CDR3 nucleotide sequence: TGTGCCAGTCAGGGGACTAAGGGCTACACCTTC.

This rearrangement joins TRBV6-5 to TRBJ2-1, with D maybe TRBD1 (5 bases). There are 13 residues in the CDR3. V lost 3 bases and J lost 8, with 11 bases in between. Looked up from germline, CDR1 is MNHEY and CDR2 is SVGAGI. In DNA, the CDR3 is TGTGCCAGCAGTTATTTGGGGCTGGATGAGCAGTTCTTC. Translated, it gives CASSYLGLDEQFF.

The chain has TRBV29-1 and TRBJ2-1; D tentatively fits TRBD1 or TRBD2 (5 bases each). Germline V gene data show CDR1 as SQVTM and CDR2 as ANQGSEA. The CDR3 sequence is 14 residues long. Trimming took off 3 bases at V and 8 bases at J, with 17 bases between the two ends. The CDR3 spells CSVDLSGRKYEQFF. The CDR3, as DNA: TGCAGCGTTGATCTTTCGGGACGTAAATATGAGCAGTTCTTC.

The chain employs TRBV29-1 and TRBJ2-2, with 7 bases identical to TRBD2. The CDR3 totals 13 residues. CDR1 SQVTM and CDR2 ANQGSEA come from the germline V gene. Trimming removed 6 bases from V and 6 bases from J; junction bases left unmatched: 7. The CDR3: CSVAGVAAGELFF. DNA of the CDR3: TGCAGCGTCGCGGGGGTGGCCGCCGGGGAGCTGTTTTTT.

Note on this clone: Other DNA sequences in this sample translate to the same CDR3. This chain connects TRBV11-2 to TRBJ2-7; the D gene is possibly TRBD2 (5 bases). The CDR3 extends over 13 amino acids. Germline V gene sequence: CDR1 SGHAT, CDR2 FQNNGV. V lost 3 bases and J lost 1, with 7 bases in between. As DNA, the CDR3 is TGTGCCAGCAGCTTCTCGGGGTCCTACGAGCAGTACTTC. Translated: CASSFSGSYEQYF. Based on the CDR3 plus reference TRBV11-2 and TRBJ2-7, the full variable domain is EAGVAQSPRYKIIEKRQSVAFWCNPISGHATLYWYQQILGQGPKLLIQFQNNGVVDDSQLPKDRFSAERLKGVDSTLKIQPAKLEDSAVYLCASSFSGSYEQYFGPGTRLTVT.

This clone showed up just once. V and J are TRBV7-9 and TRBJ1-1, with 11 bases aligning to TRBD1. Germline trimming cut 6 bases from V and 4 bases from J; bases unmatched to any gene: 10. Germline V gives CDR1 SEHNR, CDR2 FQNEAQ (reference sequence). The CDR3 loop spans 16 amino acids. The CDR3 nucleotides are TGTGCCAGCAGACCCAAGAGGGGGACAGGGGGCACTGAAGCTTTCTTT. It codes for CASRPKRGTGGTEAFF.

The V gene is TRBV4-1, the J gene TRBJ2-7; TRBD1 might be the D (6 bases). V was shortened by 6 bases and J by 2 bases, with 11 bases between the two germline ends. CDR3 length: 13 residues. Germline V CDR1 and CDR2: MGHRA, YSYEKL. The CDR3 bases are TGCGCCAGCAGTCAGGGGACCCCCTACGAGCAGTACTTC. It is translated as CASSQGTPYEQYF.

The rearrangement links TRBV27 to TRBJ2-1; 14 bases align to TRBD2. The germline V gene has CDR1 MNHEY and CDR2 SMNVEV (reference sequence). The CDR3 totals 17 residues. J was trimmed by 2 bases and V by 5 bases; bases with no gene match: 5. CDR3 DNA sequence: TGTGCCAGCAGTCAGCCGACTAGCGGGAGGGCCTACAATGAGCAGTTCTTC. Protein product: CASSQPTSGRAYNEQFF.

This chain connects TRBV5-4 to TRBJ2-7; TRBD2 matches at 9 bases. V was pared by 0 bases and J by 5 bases, with 6 bases of the junction left unmatched. In germline, CDR1 is SGHNT, CDR2 YYREEE (reference sequence). CDR3 length equals 15 residues. The CDR3 spells CASSLGSGSVNEQYF. DNA for the CDR3: TGTGCCAGCAGCTTGGGTAGCGGGAGTGTAAACGAGCAGTACTTC.